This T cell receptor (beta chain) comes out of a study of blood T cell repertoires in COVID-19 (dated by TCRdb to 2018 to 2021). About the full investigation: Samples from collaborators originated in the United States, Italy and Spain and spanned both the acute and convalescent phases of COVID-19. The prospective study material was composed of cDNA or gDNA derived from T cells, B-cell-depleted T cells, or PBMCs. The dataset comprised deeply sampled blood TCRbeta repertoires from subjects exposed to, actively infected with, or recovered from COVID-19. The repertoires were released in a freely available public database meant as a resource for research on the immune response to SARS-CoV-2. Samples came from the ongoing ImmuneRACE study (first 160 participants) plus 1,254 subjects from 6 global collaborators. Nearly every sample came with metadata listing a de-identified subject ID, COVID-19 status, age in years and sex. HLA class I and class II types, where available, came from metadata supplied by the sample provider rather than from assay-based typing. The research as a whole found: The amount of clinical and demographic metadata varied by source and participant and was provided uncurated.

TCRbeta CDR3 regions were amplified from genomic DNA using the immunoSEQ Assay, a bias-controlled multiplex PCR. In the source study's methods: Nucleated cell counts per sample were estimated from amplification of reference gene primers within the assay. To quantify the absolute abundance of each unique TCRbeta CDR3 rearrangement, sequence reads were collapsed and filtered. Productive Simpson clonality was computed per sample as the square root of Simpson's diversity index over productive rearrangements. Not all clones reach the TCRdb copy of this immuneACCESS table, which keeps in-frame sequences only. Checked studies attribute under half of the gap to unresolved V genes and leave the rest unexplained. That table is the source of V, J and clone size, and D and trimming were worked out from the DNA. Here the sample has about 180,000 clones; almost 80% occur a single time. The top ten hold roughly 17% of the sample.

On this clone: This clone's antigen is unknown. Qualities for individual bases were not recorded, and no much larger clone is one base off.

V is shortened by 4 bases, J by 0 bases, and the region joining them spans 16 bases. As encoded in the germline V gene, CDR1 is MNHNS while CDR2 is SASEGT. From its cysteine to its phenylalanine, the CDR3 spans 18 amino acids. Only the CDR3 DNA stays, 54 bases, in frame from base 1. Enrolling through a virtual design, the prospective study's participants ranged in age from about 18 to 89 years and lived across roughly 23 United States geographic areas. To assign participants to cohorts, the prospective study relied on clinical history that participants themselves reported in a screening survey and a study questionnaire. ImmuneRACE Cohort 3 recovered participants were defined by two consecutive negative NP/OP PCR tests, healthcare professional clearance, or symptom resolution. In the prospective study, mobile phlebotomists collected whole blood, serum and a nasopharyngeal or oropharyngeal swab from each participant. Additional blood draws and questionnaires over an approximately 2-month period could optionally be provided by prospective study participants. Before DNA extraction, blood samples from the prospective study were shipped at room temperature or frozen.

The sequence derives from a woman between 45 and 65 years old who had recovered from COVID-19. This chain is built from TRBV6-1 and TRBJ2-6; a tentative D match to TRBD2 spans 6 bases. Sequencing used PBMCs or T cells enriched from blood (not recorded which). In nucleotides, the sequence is TGTGCCAGCAGTGCAGCGGGCAGGGTCCTCTCTGGGGCCAACGTCCTGACTTTC. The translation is CASSAAGRVLSGANVLTF.